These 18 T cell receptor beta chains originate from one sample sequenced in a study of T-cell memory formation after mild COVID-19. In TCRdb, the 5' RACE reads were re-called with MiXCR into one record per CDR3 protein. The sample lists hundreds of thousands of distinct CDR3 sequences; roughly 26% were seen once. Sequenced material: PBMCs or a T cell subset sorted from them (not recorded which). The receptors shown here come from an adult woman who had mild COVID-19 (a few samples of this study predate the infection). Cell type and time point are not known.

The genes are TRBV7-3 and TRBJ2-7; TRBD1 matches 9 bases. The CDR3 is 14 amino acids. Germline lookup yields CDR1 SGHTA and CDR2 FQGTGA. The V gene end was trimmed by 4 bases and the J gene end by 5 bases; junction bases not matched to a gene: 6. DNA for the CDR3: TGTGCCAGCAGCTCAGGACAGGGGTCCCACGAGCAGTACTTC. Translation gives CASSSGQGSHEQYF.

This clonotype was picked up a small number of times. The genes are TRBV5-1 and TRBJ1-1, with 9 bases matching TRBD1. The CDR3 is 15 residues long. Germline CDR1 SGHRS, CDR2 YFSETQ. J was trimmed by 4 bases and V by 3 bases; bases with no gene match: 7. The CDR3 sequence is CASSWGTGRLTEAFF. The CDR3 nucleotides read TGCGCCAGCAGCTGGGGGACAGGGAGACTCACTGAAGCTTTCTTT.

CDR3 nucleotide sequence: TGTGCCAGCTCCTCGTCTCGGGCGGCTAGCACAGATACGCAGTATTTT. It specifies CASSSSRAASTDTQYF. The chain combines TRBV18 with TRBJ2-3, with unresolved D. The CDR3 totals 16 residues. Germline CDR1 KGHSH, CDR2 LQKENI. Trimming pared 6 bases from V and 0 bases from J, leaving 16 bases between.

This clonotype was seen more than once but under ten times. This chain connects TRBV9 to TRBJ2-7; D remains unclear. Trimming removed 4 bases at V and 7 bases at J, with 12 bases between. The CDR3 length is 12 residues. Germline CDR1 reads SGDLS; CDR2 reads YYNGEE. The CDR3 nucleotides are TGTGCCAGCAGCAAGAAACCGGGTGAGCAGTACTTC. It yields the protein CASSKKPGEQYF.

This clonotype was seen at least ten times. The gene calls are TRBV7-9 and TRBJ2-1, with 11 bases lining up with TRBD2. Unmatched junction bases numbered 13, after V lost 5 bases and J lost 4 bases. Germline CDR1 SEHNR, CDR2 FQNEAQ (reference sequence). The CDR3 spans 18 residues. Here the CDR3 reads CASSTPPGTSGRYNEQFF. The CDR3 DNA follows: TGTGCCAGCAGCACACCGCCCGGGACTAGCGGACGATACAATGAGCAGTTCTTC.

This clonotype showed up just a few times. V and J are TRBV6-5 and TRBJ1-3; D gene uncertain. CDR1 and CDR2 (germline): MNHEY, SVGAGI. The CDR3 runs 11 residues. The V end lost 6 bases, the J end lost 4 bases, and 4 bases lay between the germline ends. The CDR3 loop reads CASRSGNTIYF. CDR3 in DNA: TGTGCCAGCAGGTCCGGAAACACCATATATTTT.

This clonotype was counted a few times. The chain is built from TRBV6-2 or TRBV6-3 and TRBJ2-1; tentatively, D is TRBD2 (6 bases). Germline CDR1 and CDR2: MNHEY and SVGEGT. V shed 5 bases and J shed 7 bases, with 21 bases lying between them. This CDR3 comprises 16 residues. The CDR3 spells CASSPPIAASVNEQFF. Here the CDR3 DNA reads TGTGCCAGCAGTCCTCCAATAGCGGCCTCTGTGAATGAGCAGTTCTTC.

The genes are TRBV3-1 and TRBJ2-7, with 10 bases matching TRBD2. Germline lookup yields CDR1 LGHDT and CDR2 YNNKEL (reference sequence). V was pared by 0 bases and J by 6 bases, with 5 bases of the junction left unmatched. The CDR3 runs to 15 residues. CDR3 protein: CASSQDLAGVGEQYF. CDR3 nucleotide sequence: TGTGCCAGCAGCCAAGACCTAGCGGGAGTGGGCGAGCAGTACTTC.

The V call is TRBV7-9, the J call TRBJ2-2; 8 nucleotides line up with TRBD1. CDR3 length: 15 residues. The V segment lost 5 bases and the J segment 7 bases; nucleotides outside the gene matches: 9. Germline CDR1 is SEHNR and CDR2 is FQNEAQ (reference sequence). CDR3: CASSTLGTGVGELFF. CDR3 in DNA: TGTGCCAGCAGCACCCTAGGGACAGGAGTCGGGGAGCTGTTTTTT.

Here the CDR3 DNA reads TGTGCCAGCAGCTTAGGGGGTGGTGTAGAAGATGAAAAACTGTTTTTT. Residues: CASSLGGGVEDEKLFF. This sequence joins TRBV7-6 and TRBJ1-4; no clear D. In germline, CDR1 is SGHVS, CDR2 FNYEAQ. The V end was cut by 1 base, the J end by 6 bases, with 15 bases between. This CDR3 region has 16 residues.

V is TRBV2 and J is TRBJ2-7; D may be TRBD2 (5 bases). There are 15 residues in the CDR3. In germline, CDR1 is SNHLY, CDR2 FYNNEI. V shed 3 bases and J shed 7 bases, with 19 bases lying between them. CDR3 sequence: CASSDILRRTLEQYF. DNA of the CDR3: TGTGCCAGCAGTGACATATTGCGGAGGACGCTAGAGCAGTACTTC.

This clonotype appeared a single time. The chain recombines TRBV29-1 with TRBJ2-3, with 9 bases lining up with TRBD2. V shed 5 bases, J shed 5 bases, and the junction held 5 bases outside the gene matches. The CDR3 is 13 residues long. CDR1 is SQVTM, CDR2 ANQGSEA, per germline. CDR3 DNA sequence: TGCAGCGTTACGGGACTAGCTCTAGATACGCAGTATTTT. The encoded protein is CSVTGLALDTQYF.

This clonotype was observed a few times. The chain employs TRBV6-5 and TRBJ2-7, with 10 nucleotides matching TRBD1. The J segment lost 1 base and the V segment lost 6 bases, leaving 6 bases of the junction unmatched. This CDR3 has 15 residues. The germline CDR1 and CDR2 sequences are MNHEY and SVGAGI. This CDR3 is CASSYRDRGSYEQYF. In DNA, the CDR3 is TGTGCCAGCAGCTACCGGGACAGGGGTTCCTACGAGCAGTACTTC.

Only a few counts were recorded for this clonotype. DNA for the CDR3: TGCAGTGCTAGTTCTAGCATAAGAGGCTACACCTTC. This codes for CSASSSIRGYTF. The chain links TRBV20-1 to TRBJ1-2; D unresolved. The CDR3 totals 12 residues. V lost 3 bases, J lost 8 bases, and 13 bases lay in between. Germline-derived CDR1 and CDR2 are DFQATT and SNEGSKA (reference sequence).

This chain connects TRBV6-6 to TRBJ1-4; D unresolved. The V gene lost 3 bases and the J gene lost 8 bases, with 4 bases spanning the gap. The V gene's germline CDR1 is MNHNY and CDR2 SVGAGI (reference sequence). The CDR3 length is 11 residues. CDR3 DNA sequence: TGTGCCAGCAGTTATCGAGAAAAACTGTTTTTT. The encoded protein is CASSYREKLFF.

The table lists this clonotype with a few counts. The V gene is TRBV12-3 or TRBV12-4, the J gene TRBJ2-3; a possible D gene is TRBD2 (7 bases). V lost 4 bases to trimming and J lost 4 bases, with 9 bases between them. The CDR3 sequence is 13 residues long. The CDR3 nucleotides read TGTGCCAGCAGTTGGGGGGGGCCAGATACGCAGTATTTT. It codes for CASSWGGPDTQYF.

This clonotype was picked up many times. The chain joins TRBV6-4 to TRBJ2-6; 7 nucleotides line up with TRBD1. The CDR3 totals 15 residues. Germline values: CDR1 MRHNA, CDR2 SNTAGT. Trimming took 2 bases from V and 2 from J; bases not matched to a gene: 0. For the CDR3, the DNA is TGTGCCAGCAGTGACACAGGGGCTGGGGCCAACGTCCTGACTTTC. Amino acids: CASSDTGAGANVLTF.

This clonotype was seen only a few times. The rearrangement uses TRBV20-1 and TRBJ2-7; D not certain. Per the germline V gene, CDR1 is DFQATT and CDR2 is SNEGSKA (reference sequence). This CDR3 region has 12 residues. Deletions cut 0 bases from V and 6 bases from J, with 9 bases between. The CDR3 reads CSARDRHREQYF. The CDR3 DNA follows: TGCAGTGCTAGAGATCGGCATCGCGAGCAGTACTTC.